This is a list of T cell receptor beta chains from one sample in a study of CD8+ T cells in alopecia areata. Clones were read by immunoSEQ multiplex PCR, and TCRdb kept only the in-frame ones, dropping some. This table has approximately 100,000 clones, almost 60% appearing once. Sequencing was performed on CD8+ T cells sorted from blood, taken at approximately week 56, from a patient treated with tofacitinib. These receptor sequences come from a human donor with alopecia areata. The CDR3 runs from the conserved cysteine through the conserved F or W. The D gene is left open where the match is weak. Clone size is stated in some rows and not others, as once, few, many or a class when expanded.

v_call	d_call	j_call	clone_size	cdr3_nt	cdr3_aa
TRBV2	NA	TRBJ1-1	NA	TGTGCCAGCAGTGAAGGCCAGGTGCCCACTGAAGCTTTCTTT	CASSEGQVPTEAFF
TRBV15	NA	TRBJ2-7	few	TGTGCCACCGGGGTAGGGGGGTACGAGCAGTACTTC	CATGVGGYEQYF
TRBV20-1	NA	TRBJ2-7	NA	TGCAGTGCTCCCTTAGCAGACGAGCAGTACTTC	CSAPLADEQYF
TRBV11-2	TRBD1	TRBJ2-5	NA	TGTGCCAGCAGGAGGGGGCGTGTGGGAGAGACCCAGTACTTC	CASRRGRVGETQYF
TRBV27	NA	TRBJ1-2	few	TGTGCCAGCAGTCGACGGGAGACGCTACGCTATGGCTACACCTTC	CASSRRETLRYGYTF
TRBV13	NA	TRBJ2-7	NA	TGTGCCAGCAGCTCCCGCGGCCGGAGGCTGGACGAGCAGTACTTC	CASSSRGRRLDEQYF
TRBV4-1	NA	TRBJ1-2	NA	TGCGCCAGCAGCAAAAAGGGAGGTTCTGGCTACACCTTC	CASSKKGGSGYTF
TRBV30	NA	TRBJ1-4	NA	TGTGCCTGGAGTTTACCATCTGAAAAACTGTTTTTT	CAWSLPSEKLFF
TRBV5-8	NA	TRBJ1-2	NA	TGTGCCAGCAGCTTTGGCGAAGGGGCTGACTATGGCTACACCTTC	CASSFGEGADYGYTF
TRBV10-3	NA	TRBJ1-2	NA	TGTGCCATCAGTGAGTCCCCAACAGTCGGGGGAAACTATGGCTACACCTTC	CAISESPTVGGNYGYTF
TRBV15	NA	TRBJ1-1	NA	TGTGCCACCAGCGGGCCTATGGACACTGAAGCTTTCTTT	CATSGPMDTEAFF
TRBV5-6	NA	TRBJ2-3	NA	TGTGCCAGCAGCTTTTCCAGGGAAGGGAACACAGATACGCAGTATTTT	CASSFSREGNTDTQYF
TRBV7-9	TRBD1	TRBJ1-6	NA	TGTGCCAGCAGCCAACTGCAGGGGGGTAATTCACCCCTCCACTTT	CASSQLQGGNSPLHF
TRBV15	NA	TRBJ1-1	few	TGTGCCACCAGCAGAGATCCGGACGACGACGCTTTCTTT	CATSRDPDDDAFF
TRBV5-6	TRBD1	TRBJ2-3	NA	TGTGCCAGCAGCCCAACCGGGACAGGGGGGAATACGCAGTATTTT	CASSPTGTGGNTQYF
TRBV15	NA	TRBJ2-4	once	TGTGCCACGGGCGGTGTGGGAGCCAAAAACATTCAGTACTTC	CATGGVGAKNIQYF
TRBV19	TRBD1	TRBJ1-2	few	TGTGCCAGTAGTACCCTGGGACAGGGGCGAGGCTACACCTTC	CASSTLGQGRGYTF
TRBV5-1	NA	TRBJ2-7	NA	TGCGCCAGTTCTAGTGACGGAGGGTCCGAGCAGTACTTC	CASSSDGGSEQYF
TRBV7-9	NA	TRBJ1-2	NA	TGTGCCAGCAGCCCCGCGCCCCAAAGGGAGTATGGCTACACCTTC	CASSPAPQREYGYTF
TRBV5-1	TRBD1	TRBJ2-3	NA	TGCGCCAGCAGCTTGGAGACAGGGGGTGATACGCAGTATTTT	CASSLETGGDTQYF
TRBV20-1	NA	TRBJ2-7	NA	TGCAGTGCCCCCCTCCAGGGTGAGCAGTACTTC	CSAPLQGEQYF
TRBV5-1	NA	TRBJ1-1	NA	TGCGCCAGCAGCTTGTACGAGGGAACGACTGAAGCTTTCTTT	CASSLYEGTTEAFF
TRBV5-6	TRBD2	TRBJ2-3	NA	TGTGCCAGCAGCCGGGGACTAGCGGGGTCGGATACGCAGTATTTT	CASSRGLAGSDTQYF
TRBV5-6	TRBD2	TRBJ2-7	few	TGTGCCAGCAGCCCCGGACTAGCGACGGGCTCCTACGAGCAGTACTTC	CASSPGLATGSYEQYF
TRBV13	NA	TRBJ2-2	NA	TGTGCCAGCACCGCCTCTATCGGGGAGCTGTTTTTT	CASTASIGELFF
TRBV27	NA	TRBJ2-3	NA	TGTGCCAGCAGTTTATTAGGGACTGTGGGAACAGATACGCAGTATTTT	CASSLLGTVGTDTQYF
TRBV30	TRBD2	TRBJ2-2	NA	TGTGCCTGGACCGCGGGGGGTAACACCGGGGAGCTGTTTTTT	CAWTAGGNTGELFF
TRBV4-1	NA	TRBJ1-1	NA	TGCGCCAGCAGCCAAGATTGGGCAGTTGAAGCTTTCTTT	CASSQDWAVEAFF
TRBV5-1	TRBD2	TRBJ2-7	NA	TGCGCCAGCAGCTTGAGCGGGGGTGTCTCCTACGAGCAGTACTTC	CASSLSGGVSYEQYF
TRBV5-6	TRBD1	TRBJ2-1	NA	TGTGCCAGCAGCCCGTCCGGGACAGGGGCCTACAATGAGCAGTTCTTC	CASSPSGTGAYNEQFF
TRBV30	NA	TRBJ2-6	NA	TGTGCCATGGACACCCACTCTGGGGCCAACGTCCTGACTTTC	CAMDTHSGANVLTF
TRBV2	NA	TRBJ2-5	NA	TGTGCCAGCAACCAGGGACACAAAGAGACCCAGTACTTC	CASNQGHKETQYF
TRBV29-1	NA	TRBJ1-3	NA	TGCAGCGTTGACACCTCTGGAAACACCATATATTTT	CSVDTSGNTIYF
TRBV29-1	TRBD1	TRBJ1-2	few	TGCAGCGTTGAGGAGACAGGGTCCTATGGCTACACCTTC	CSVEETGSYGYTF
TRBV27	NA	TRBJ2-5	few	TGTGCCAGCAGTCCCGGGACGGCAGAAACCCAGTACTTC	CASSPGTAETQYF
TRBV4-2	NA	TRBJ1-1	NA	TGTGCCAGCAGCCCGCTCACCCTAGCACAGCAATTTCAGAACACTGAAGCTTTCTTT	CASSPLTLAQQFQNTEAFF